These 12 T cell receptor beta chains share one sample of origin, sequenced in a study of OX40 agonist ivuxolimab in advanced cancers. The library relied on the immunoSEQ multiplex PCR assay. TCRdb holds this immuneACCESS table with in-frame rearrangements only. Some clones are missing; in checked studies, unresolved V genes explain under half, and the rest has no known cause. The sample includes 73,000 or so clones, with approximately 86% observed a single time. About 0.7% of the sample is held by the ten biggest clonotypes. This specimen consisted of CD4+ or CD8+ T cells sorted from blood, obtained in a trial of the OX40 agonist ivuxolimab. The receptors were gathered from an adult with an advanced solid tumor such as melanoma, head and neck, liver or kidney cancer.

V is TRBV18 and J is TRBJ2-3, with a possible D match to TRBD2 (6 bases). From germline, CDR1 is KGHSH and CDR2 LQKENI. This CDR3 is 14 amino acids long. Trimming removed 0 bases at V and 6 bases at J, with 10 bases between. CDR3 residues: CASSPPYGGDTQYF. CDR3 coding DNA: TGTGCCAGCTCACCACCGTACGGGGGTGATACGCAGTATTTT.

The sample holds a few counts of this clone. The chain links TRBV6-6 to TRBJ2-7, with TRBD1 identical over 8 bases. Germline lookup yields CDR1 MNHNY and CDR2 SVGAGI (reference sequence). The CDR3 extends over 16 amino acids. J lost 3 bases, V lost 0 bases, and 7 bases had no gene match. The CDR3 DNA reads TGTGCCAGCAGTTACTCGACTTGGACAGGGCGCTACGAGCAGTACTTC. Translating it yields CASSYSTWTGRYEQYF.

The chain has TRBV18 and TRBJ1-1; D is uncertain. Trimming left V 2 bases short and J 0 bases short, with 7 bases between. This CDR3 has 14 amino acids. Germline V gives CDR1 KGHSH, CDR2 LQKENI. This CDR3 reads CASSPFDMNTEAFF. For the CDR3, the DNA is TGTGCCAGCTCACCATTCGACATGAACACTGAAGCTTTCTTT.

The rearrangement links TRBV19 to TRBJ1-3; 7 nucleotides agree with TRBD1. Germline-derived CDR1 and CDR2 are LNHDA and SQIVND (reference sequence). The CDR3 is 15 amino acids. V lost 6 bases and J lost 0; bases outside the gene matches: 5. CDR3 in amino acids: CASRLGTASGNTIYF. CDR3 coding DNA: TGTGCCAGTAGACTGGGGACAGCCTCTGGAAACACCATATATTTT.

The chain links TRBV9 to TRBJ1-2; D not certain. V gave up 0 bases and J gave up 4 bases, with 4 bases separating them. This CDR3 region has 12 residues. Germline CDR1 and CDR2: SGDLS and YYNGEE. The DNA for the CDR3 is TGTGCCAGCAGCGTAGAGGGCTATGGCTACACCTTC. It is translated as CASSVEGYGYTF. Full variable domain (rest looked up from reference TRBV9 and TRBJ1-2): DSGVTQTPKHLITATGQRVTLRCSPRSGDLSVYWYQQSLDQGLQFLIQYYNGEERAKGNILERFSAQQFPDLHSELNLSSLELGDSALYFCASSVEGYGYTFGSGTRLTVV.

The CDR3 coding sequence is TGTGCCAGCAGCTTAGGGAGGGGCCTGGGAGAGACCCAGTACTTC. Amino acid sequence: CASSLGRGLGETQYF. This chain uses TRBV7-2 with TRBJ2-5; a possible D gene is TRBD2 (6 bases). With 1 base removed from V and 4 bases from J, the gap between germline ends came to 13 bases. Per germline, CDR1 SGHTA and CDR2 FQGNSA. The CDR3 runs to 15 residues.

The genes are TRBV5-5 and TRBJ1-4; D gene uncertain. Germline V CDR1 and CDR2: SGHKS, YYEKEE (reference sequence). The CDR3 runs 16 residues. The V end was cut by 0 bases, the J end by 0 bases, with 9 bases between. The CDR3 DNA reads TGTGCCAGCAGCTTGGTAATGGCGGCAACTAATGAAAAACTGTTTTTT. Its translation: CASSLVMAATNEKLFF.

The J gene is TRBJ1-4, the V gene TRBV7-8, with 7 nucleotides matching TRBD1. The germline gives CDR1 SGHVS, CDR2 FQNEAQ. Germline trimming cut 5 bases from V and 0 bases from J; bases unmatched to any gene: 6. This CDR3 has 16 amino acids. The CDR3 reads CASSRQGGATNEKLFF. The CDR3 DNA reads TGTGCCAGCAGCCGACAGGGAGGTGCAACTAATGAAAAACTGTTTTTT.

The chain uses TRBV19 and TRBJ2-2; possible D gene TRBD1, 5 bases. The V end lost 2 bases, the J end lost 2 bases, and 15 bases lay between the germline ends. The CDR3 totals 17 residues. From germline, CDR1 is LNHDA and CDR2 SQIVND (reference sequence). CDR3 in amino acids: CASSISRVQFNTGELFF. DNA for the CDR3: TGTGCCAGTAGTATAAGCAGGGTCCAGTTTAACACCGGGGAGCTGTTTTTT. Filled out from reference TRBV19 and TRBJ2-2, the complete variable domain reads DGGITQSPKYLFRKEGQNVTLSCEQNLNHDAMYWYRQDPGQGLRLIYYSQIVNDFQKGDIAEGYSVSREKKESFPLTVTSAQKNPTAFYLCASSISRVQFNTGELFFGEGSRLTVL.

The chain joins TRBV19 to TRBJ1-1; D might be TRBD1 (5 bases). V lost 6 bases to trimming and J lost 1 base, with 12 bases between them. Germline loops: CDR1 LNHDA, CDR2 SQIVND (reference sequence). The CDR3 length is 14 residues. In DNA, the CDR3 is TGTGCCAGTAGGCCGGGGGATCGGAACACTGAAGCTTTCTTT. Encoded protein: CASRPGDRNTEAFF.

The chain combines TRBV19 with TRBJ1-2; 10 bases fit TRBD1. Trimming cost V 1 base and J 12 bases; bases outside gene matches: 5. Germline CDR1 and CDR2: LNHDA and SQIVND (reference sequence). The length of the CDR3 is 13 residues. In DNA, the CDR3 is TGTGCCAGTAGTATAGGACAGGGGGCTGCGGACACCTTC. This gives the protein CASSIGQGAADTF.

This clone was recorded a few times. V usage is TRBV6-5 and J usage is TRBJ2-7; D gene ambiguous. There are 12 residues in the CDR3. Germline V gene lookup returns CDR1 MNHEY and CDR2 SVGAGI. Trimming stripped 2 bases from V and 3 bases from J, with 5 bases between. DNA for the CDR3: TGTGCCAGCAGTTACAACAGCTACGAGCAGTACTTC. Its protein product is CASSYNSYEQYF.